The 14 T cell receptor beta chains in this list originate from one sample, sequenced in a study of T cell clonotyping in hematopoietic cell transplantation (dated by TCRdb to the early 2020s). The time point label corresponds to: 30 days after allo-HCT. The library relied on the immunoSEQ multiplex PCR assay. TCRdb provides this immuneACCESS table in a form limited to in-frame rearrangements. Some clones are lacking; in checked studies, under half of them reflect an unresolved V gene, and why the rest are absent is not known. The sample records roughly 10,000 clones, around 79% of which are singletons. The ten biggest clones cover 7.5% to 10% of the sample. The input for sequencing was PBMCs, taken 30 days after allogeneic stem cell transplant. The origin of the receptors is a female patient between 40 and 55 years old who had an allogeneic stem cell transplant from a related donor, so T cells may come from the graft donor. Some clones in this sample may be carry-over from other donors' samples.

This clone was recorded only once. DNA of the CDR3: TGTGCCAGCAGTGTACCACAGAACACCGGGGAGCTGTTTTTT. Residues: CASSVPQNTGELFF. V is TRBV6-1 and J is TRBJ2-2; D not resolved. The V end was cut by 4 bases, the J end by 1 base, with 7 bases between. CDR3 size: 14 residues. The germline V gene has CDR1 MNHNS and CDR2 SASEGT.

The chain joins TRBV13 to TRBJ2-1; 9 nucleotides line up with TRBD2. Germline V gene sequence: CDR1 PRHDT, CDR2 FYEKMQ (reference sequence). V was pared by 6 bases and J by 4 bases, with 10 bases of the junction left unmatched. The CDR3 consists of 16 residues. This CDR3 is CASSHPRGRDYNEQFF. Here the CDR3 DNA reads TGTGCCAGCAGTCACCCCCGCGGGAGGGATTACAATGAGCAGTTCTTC. Complete variable domain (other parts from reference TRBV13 and TRBJ2-1): AAGVIQSPRHLIKEKRETATLKCYPIPRHDTVYWYQQGPGQDPQFLISFYEKMQSDKGSIPDRFSAQQFSDYHSELNMSSLELGDSALYFCASSHPRGRDYNEQFFGPGTRLTVL.

The rearrangement links TRBV27 to TRBJ1-5, with D hard to call. Germline CDR1 is MNHEY and CDR2 is SMNVEV (reference sequence). The V gene lost 8 bases and the J gene lost 2 bases, with 10 bases spanning the gap. There are 13 residues in the CDR3. In DNA, the CDR3 is TGTGCCAGCGCGGTTAGGGGCAATCAGCCCCAGCATTTT. This sequence encodes CASAVRGNQPQHF.

The chain carries TRBV2 and TRBJ2-7; tentatively, D is TRBD1 (5 bases). Germline V gene sequence: CDR1 SNHLY, CDR2 FYNNEI. The CDR3 has 12 residues. The germline V and J ends were trimmed by 8 bases and 11 bases, with 19 bases remaining between them. Here the CDR3 reads CASGVSPPGKYF. CDR3 bases: TGTGCCAGCGGTGTTTCCCCTCCAGGGAAGTACTTC.

V gene TRBV5-8 combines with J gene TRBJ1-2; no firm D call. The V end was cut by 3 bases, the J end by 4 bases, with 4 bases between. This CDR3 is 11 amino acids long. Germline V gene data show CDR1 as SGHTS and CDR2 as YDEGEE. CDR3 amino acids: CASSWSYGYTF. The CDR3 DNA is TGTGCCAGCAGCTGGAGCTATGGCTACACCTTC.

This chain joins TRBV9 and TRBJ2-7, with 9 positions matching TRBD1. The CDR3 extends over 16 amino acids. Germline V lookup: CDR1 SGDLS, CDR2 YYNGEE. Losses at the gene ends were 4 bases for V and 4 bases for J; bases not matched to a gene: 12. The CDR3 here is CASSPGAGTGTYEQYF. The DNA for the CDR3 is TGTGCCAGCAGCCCAGGGGCCGGGACAGGGACTTACGAGCAGTACTTC.

The chain combines TRBV7-2 with TRBJ2-7; 7 positions match TRBD2. This CDR3 comprises 14 residues. Germline V gives CDR1 SGHTA, CDR2 FQGNSA. J gave up 6 bases and V 1 base, and 6 bases lay outside the gene matches. The CDR3 sequence is CASSLGGTTVEQYF. CDR3 DNA sequence: TGTGCCAGCAGCTTAGGTGGGACTACCGTCGAGCAGTACTTC.

V is TRBV19 and J is TRBJ2-1; 11 bases agree with TRBD2. With 5 bases clipped from V and 10 bases from J, the junction kept 1 base outside the gene matches. The CDR3 has 12 residues. Germline CDR1 is LNHDA and CDR2 is SQIVND (reference sequence). CDR3 amino acids: CASSSSGREQFF. The CDR3, as DNA: TGTGCCAGTAGTTCTAGCGGGAGGGAGCAGTTCTTC.

This clone occurred once. This chain joins TRBV7-7 and TRBJ2-7; D is unclear. Germline values: CDR1 SSHAT, CDR2 FNYEAQ (reference sequence). V was clipped by 3 bases and J by 0 bases, with 15 bases between them. This CDR3 region has 16 residues. CDR3 in DNA: TGTGCCAGCAGCTTCGTAGACGGTGACCTCTCCTACGAGCAGTACTTC. Its protein product is CASSFVDGDLSYEQYF.

This chain links TRBV4-1 with TRBJ2-3, with 9 bases that match TRBD2. The CDR3 spans 17 residues. Per germline, CDR1 MGHRA and CDR2 YSYEKL. V trimming: 4 bases; J trimming: 0 bases; junction bases outside the gene matches: 8. The DNA for the CDR3 is TGCGCCAGCAGCCCACTACTAGCGGGCAAAAGCACAGATACGCAGTATTTT. Protein product: CASSPLLAGKSTDTQYF.

The chain couples TRBV29-1 to TRBJ1-1; D not resolved. The CDR3 consists of 14 residues. Germline V gene sequence: CDR1 SQVTM, CDR2 ANQGSEA. V shed 5 bases and J shed 3 bases, with 16 bases lying between them. CDR3 protein: CSVLMSGSYTEAFF. CDR3 DNA sequence: TGCAGCGTTCTAATGAGCGGGAGCTACACTGAAGCTTTCTTT.

The chain uses TRBV13 and TRBJ1-1; a possible D gene is TRBD1 (5 bases). In germline, CDR1 is PRHDT, CDR2 FYEKMQ (reference sequence). The CDR3 has 14 residues. V shed 4 bases and J shed 3 bases, with 12 bases lying between them. CDR3 region: CASSSSGGHTEAFF. The CDR3 DNA sequence: TGTGCCAGCAGCTCGTCGGGGGGTCACACTGAAGCTTTCTTT.

The rearrangement uses TRBV5-1 and TRBJ2-7, with 10 bases identical to TRBD1. J lost 5 bases, V lost 2 bases, and 4 bases had no gene match. From germline, CDR1 is SGHRS and CDR2 YFSETQ. The CDR3 runs to 14 residues. The CDR3: CASSFRDRGDEQYF. CDR3 DNA sequence: TGCGCCAGCAGCTTCCGGGACAGGGGCGACGAGCAGTACTTC. The variable domain in full, with the rest retrieved from reference TRBV5-1 and TRBJ2-7, is KAGVTQTPRYLIKTRGQQVTLSCSPISGHRSVSWYQQTPGQGLQFLFEYFSETQRNKGNFPGRFSGRQFSNSRSEMNVSTLELGDSALYLCASSFRDRGDEQYFGPGTRLTVT.

The rearrangement links TRBV6-5 to TRBJ2-1; 10 bases agree with TRBD2. The CDR3 sequence is 14 residues long. Germline V gene data show CDR1 as MNHEY and CDR2 as SVGAGI. V shed 7 bases, J shed 12 bases, and the junction held 12 bases outside the gene matches. CDR3 loop: CASTRTSGSNSQFF. As DNA, the CDR3 is TGTGCCAGCACCCGGACTAGCGGCAGCAACTCGCAGTTCTTC.